This T cell receptor beta chain was found in a study of blood T cell repertoires in COVID-19 (dated by TCRdb to 2020 to 2022). For context, the study as a whole: The collaborator samples originated in the United States, Italy and Spain and spanned the acute and convalescent phases of COVID-19. The material from the prospective study consisted of cDNA or gDNA derived from T cells, B-cell-depleted T cells, or PBMCs. Subjects who had been exposed to COVID-19, were actively infected with it, or had recovered from it provided the deeply sampled blood TCRbeta repertoires that made up the dataset. The repertoires were made available in a free public database intended to serve as a resource for research on the immune response to SARS-CoV-2. Samples were obtained from the ongoing ImmuneRACE study (first 160 participants) and from 1,000 to 1,500 subjects provided by 6 global collaborators. The sample metadata nearly always contained a de-identified subject ID, COVID-19 status, age in years and sex. Where available, HLA class I and class II types were obtained from metadata supplied by the sample provider rather than from assay-based typing. General findings and caveats noted by the study authors: How much clinical and demographic metadata was included differed by source and by participant, and the metadata was provided uncurated.

Participants in the prospective study were enrolled through a virtual design, were aged roughly 18 to 100 years, and lived in under 25 United States geographic areas. To assign participants to cohorts, the prospective study relied on clinical history that participants themselves reported in a screening survey and a study questionnaire. ImmuneRACE Cohort 3 recovered participants were defined by two consecutive negative NP/OP PCR tests, healthcare professional clearance, or symptom resolution. In the prospective study, whole blood, serum and a nasopharyngeal or oropharyngeal swab were collected from each participant by mobile phlebotomists. Prospective study participants could optionally give additional blood draws and questionnaires over a roughly two-month period. Before DNA extraction, blood samples from the prospective study were shipped at room temperature or frozen. In the case of this clone: Which antigen it targets is not known. No per-base quality is available; no much larger clone lies one base away.

V has 0 bases trimmed and J has 10 bases trimmed; junction bases matching no gene number 6. Counted from cysteine to phenylalanine, this CDR3 has 15 amino acids. Left in the record is the CDR3 DNA by itself, 45 bases read in frame from the first base. The germline V gene gives CDR1 as LGHNA and CDR2 as YSLEER. TCRbeta CDR3 regions were amplified from genomic DNA using the immunoSEQ Assay, a bias-controlled multiplex PCR. Processing in the source paper ran as follows. The number of nucleated cells in each sample was estimated by amplification of reference gene primers within the assay. To quantify the absolute abundance of each unique TCRbeta CDR3 rearrangement, sequence reads were collapsed and filtered. For each sample, productive Simpson clonality was calculated by taking the square root of Simpson's diversity index across productive rearrangements. Held by TCRdb, this immuneACCESS table contains in-frame sequences only and omits some clones. Under half of the omission traces to an unresolved V gene where checked; the cause of the rest is unknown. V, J and clone size were drawn from that table, and D and trimming were deduced from the DNA. The sample table contains roughly 300,000 clones; only one count was recorded for about 93% of them. 0.95% to 1.3% of the sample is in the top ten clones.

Sequences were obtained from PBMCs or T cells enriched from blood (not recorded which). The chain uses TRBV4-3 and TRBJ1-6; 7 bases in between match TRBD1. The sequence derives from a woman aged 25-40 years who had recovered from COVID-19. Here is the DNA: TGCGCCAGCAGCCAAGACGCCCAGGGGGACTCACCCCTCCACTTT. Its protein is CASSQDAQGDSPLHF.